Shown below are 30 T cell receptor beta chains from a single sample sequenced in a study of T-cell reconstitution after alpha-beta-depleted transplantation in children. Molecular barcoding with unique molecular identifiers was used for the TCRbeta library. TCRdb reanalysed the PCR reads using MiXCR and keeps one entry per CDR3 protein. The table shows hundreds of thousands of distinct CDR3 sequences, with around 12% occurring only once. The sample consisted of PBMCs from the stem cell graft donor, taken from the stem cell graft. Receptors were obtained from a human donor who donated a stem cell graft to a child with combined immunodeficiency.

This clonotype showed up just a few times. The rearrangement joins TRBV25-1 to TRBJ1-1; D not resolved. Trimming left V 7 bases short and J 1 base short, with 10 bases between. In germline, CDR1 is MGHDK, CDR2 SYGVNS. CDR3 length: 13 residues. CDR3 amino acids: CASMGTRNTEAFF. In DNA, the CDR3 is TGTGCCAGCATGGGCACACGGAACACTGAAGCTTTCTTT.

The chain links TRBV12-3 or TRBV12-4 to TRBJ1-5, with D unclear. The CDR3 contains 13 residues. Trimming took 7 bases from V and 1 from J, leaving 8 bases between them. The DNA for the CDR3 is TGTGCCAGCAAGGGTTTAAGCAATCAGCCCCAGCATTTT. This encodes CASKGLSNQPQHF.

This clonotype was recorded once. This chain links TRBV18 with TRBJ2-3; 7 bases fit TRBD1. The germline CDR1 and CDR2 sequences are KGHSH and LQKENI. The CDR3 covers 15 residues. V shed 3 bases, J shed 2 bases, and the junction held 5 bases outside the gene matches. The CDR3 loop is CASSPGQIYTDTQYF. CDR3 DNA: TGTGCCAGCTCACCGGGACAGATCTACACAGATACGCAGTATTTT.

There are a few counts of this clonotype. This chain uses TRBV5-1 with TRBJ1-2, with 9 positions matching TRBD1. Losses at the gene ends were 4 bases for V and 3 bases for J; bases not matched to a gene: 4. The CDR3 loop spans 14 amino acids. CDR1 and CDR2 (germline): SGHRS, YFSETQ. In DNA, the CDR3 is TGCGCCAGCAGCCGAACAGGGGGCGACTATGGCTACACCTTC. Translating it yields CASSRTGGDYGYTF.

V usage is TRBV11-2 and J usage is TRBJ1-6, with 7 nucleotides matching TRBD1. The CDR3 totals 18 residues. Germline V gene sequence: CDR1 SGHAT, CDR2 FQNNGV. The J segment lost 11 bases and the V segment lost 5 bases, leaving 21 bases of the junction unmatched. CDR3 sequence reads: CASSLGERGLGVWTPLHF. In nucleotides, the CDR3 is TGTGCCAGCAGCCTAGGAGAGAGGGGGCTGGGGGTCTGGACACCCCTCCACTTT.

This clonotype was detected many times. This chain links TRBV20-1 with TRBJ2-1; 9 bases align to TRBD2. CDR3 length equals 13 residues. J gave up 7 bases and V 3 bases, and 4 bases lay outside the gene matches. CDR1 DFQATT and CDR2 SNEGSKA come from the germline V gene (reference sequence). CDR3 coding DNA: TGCAGTGCTAGCCCTAGCGGGAAAAATGAGCAGTTCTTC. Translation gives CSASPSGKNEQFF.

This clonotype was found many times. The chain links TRBV7-2 to TRBJ1-2; D call uncertain. Trimming shortened V by 4 bases and J by 1 base, and 4 bases separated the two germline ends. The CDR3 consists of 12 residues. From germline, CDR1 is SGHTA and CDR2 FQGNSA. CDR3 sequence: CASSSSNYGYTF. CDR3 sequence (DNA): TGTGCCAGCAGCTCAAGTAACTATGGCTACACCTTC.

This clonotype was seen repeatedly, ten times or more. The chain is built from TRBV7-8 and TRBJ1-1; no reliable D call. V lost 1 base to trimming and J lost 3 bases, with 6 bases between them. Germline CDR1 SGHVS, CDR2 FQNEAQ. CDR3 length: 13 residues. This CDR3 is CASSLGKYTEAFF. The CDR3 DNA is TGTGCCAGCAGCTTAGGGAAGTACACTGAAGCTTTCTTT.

This clonotype was seen a few times. V gene TRBV27 combines with J gene TRBJ2-3, with D perhaps matching TRBD1 (6 bases). Germline V lookup: CDR1 MNHEY, CDR2 SMNVEV (reference sequence). Trimming left V 5 bases short and J 0 bases short, with 15 bases between. The CDR3 length is 16 residues. The CDR3 loop reads CASSPQGAYSTDTQYF. For the CDR3, the DNA is TGTGCCAGCAGTCCACAGGGTGCTTATAGCACAGATACGCAGTATTTT.

The V call is TRBV28, the J call TRBJ2-7, with 10 nucleotides matching TRBD1. CDR1 and CDR2 from the germline V gene are MDHEN and SYDVKM. CDR3 length equals 14 residues. Trimming removed 6 bases from V and 6 bases from J; junction bases left unmatched: 8. CDR3 nucleotide sequence: TGTGCCAGCAGCTTTGACAGGGGGCGCGTCGAGCAGTACTTC. Its translation is CASSFDRGRVEQYF.

The chain employs TRBV7-2 and TRBJ2-1, with a tentative D call TRBD2 (7 bases). The CDR3 length is 15 residues. Germline V gene data show CDR1 as SGHTA and CDR2 as FQGNSA. V lost 5 bases and J 1 base, leaving 12 bases between the germline ends. The CDR3 sequence: CASSGRGGSYNEQFF. The CDR3 nucleotides read TGTGCCAGCAGCGGTAGGGGGGGATCCTACAATGAGCAGTTCTTC.

This clonotype was observed a handful of times. V and J are TRBV29-1 and TRBJ2-1, with 14 bases aligning to TRBD2. Germline CDR1 reads SQVTM; CDR2 reads ANQGSEA. There are 15 residues in the CDR3. V lost 6 bases to trimming and J lost 0 bases; unmatched junction nucleotides: 1. The CDR3 DNA reads as TGCAGCGTAGGGACTAGCGGGAGCTCCTACAATGAGCAGTTCTTC. This gives the protein CSVGTSGSSYNEQFF.

This clonotype was detected only a few times. CDR3 coding DNA: TGTGCCAGCAGCCCACTGGGAGGGTTTAGCTATGGCTACACCTTC. Translated, it gives CASSPLGGFSYGYTF. V usage is TRBV11-2 and J usage is TRBJ1-2, with D unresolved. V was shortened by 5 bases and J by 4 bases, with 17 bases between the two germline ends. The CDR3 is 15 amino acids. Germline V gives CDR1 SGHAT, CDR2 FQNNGV.

The chain recombines TRBV20-1 with TRBJ1-2; D possibly corresponds to TRBD1 (5 bases). This CDR3 is 13 amino acids long. The V and J ends lost 3 bases and 3 bases respectively, with 11 bases between them. Germline CDR1 DFQATT, CDR2 SNEGSKA (reference sequence). The CDR3 here is CSASGGRDYGYTF. The CDR3, as DNA: TGCAGTGCTAGTGGGGGTAGGGACTATGGCTACACCTTC.

This sequence joins TRBV11-1 and TRBJ2-3, with 12 bases fitting TRBD2. Unmatched junction bases numbered 18, after V lost 5 bases and J lost 3 bases. Germline CDR1 and CDR2: SGHAT and FQDESV (reference sequence). This CDR3 has 20 amino acids. The CDR3 region is CASSPTGLAGNLGSTDTQYF. The CDR3 DNA reads TGTGCCAGCAGCCCGACTGGACTAGCGGGGAATTTGGGTTCGACAGATACGCAGTATTTT.

This clonotype was found many times. The rearrangement links TRBV29-1 to TRBJ1-5; 10 bases match TRBD1. V shed 5 bases, J shed 4 bases, and the junction held 5 bases outside the gene matches. The CDR3 has 14 amino acids. Germline-derived CDR1 and CDR2 are SQVTM and ANQGSEA. The CDR3 is CSVTGTGANQPQHF. In DNA form, the CDR3 reads TGCAGCGTTACGGGGACAGGGGCAAATCAGCCCCAGCATTTT.

The genes are TRBV20-1 and TRBJ2-7, with no clear D. The germline CDR1 and CDR2 sequences are DFQATT and SNEGSKA (reference sequence). The length of the CDR3 is 12 residues. V was cut by 0 bases and J by 3 bases, with 6 bases left in between. The CDR3 nucleotides are TGCAGTGCTAGAGAGGAGAGCTACGAGCAGTACTTC. Amino acids: CSAREESYEQYF.

This clonotype was counted a few times. This sequence joins TRBV7-2 and TRBJ2-5; D not resolved. V dropped 8 bases and J dropped 3 bases, with 7 bases sitting between them. This CDR3 comprises 11 residues. Germline V gives CDR1 SGHTA, CDR2 FQGNSA. CDR3 in amino acids: CASGKKETQYF. Here the CDR3 DNA reads TGTGCCAGCGGTAAGAAAGAGACCCAGTACTTC.

This clonotype was seen repeatedly, ten times or more. The rearrangement joins TRBV20-1 to TRBJ2-3; 11 bases are shared with TRBD2. The CDR3 consists of 17 residues. Germline loops: CDR1 DFQATT, CDR2 SNEGSKA (reference sequence). Trimming took 1 base from V and 5 from J; bases not matched to a gene: 11. The CDR3 is CSARGRYSGGARDTQYF. CDR3 coding DNA: TGCAGTGCTAGAGGACGGTATAGCGGGGGGGCCAGAGATACGCAGTATTTT.

This clonotype was seen only a few times. The chain combines TRBV6-1 with TRBJ2-2; no clear D gene. V was clipped by 8 bases and J by 6 bases, with 7 bases between them. There are 11 residues in the CDR3. Looked up from germline, CDR1 is MNHNS and CDR2 is SASEGT. CDR3 sequence reads: CASDEAGELFF. CDR3 coding DNA: TGTGCCAGCGACGAGGCCGGGGAGCTGTTTTTT.

This clonotype was observed a handful of times. V usage is TRBV12-3 or TRBV12-4 and J usage is TRBJ2-1; TRBD2 matches 10 bases. CDR3 length: 15 amino acids. J lost 5 bases, V lost 2 bases, and 3 bases had no gene match. The DNA of the CDR3 is TGTGCCAGCAGTTTATTAGCGGGGGGCAACAATGAGCAGTTCTTC. Its protein product is CASSLLAGGNNEQFF.

This clonotype was picked up many times. The gene calls are TRBV4-3 and TRBJ2-7; tentative D call: TRBD2 (6 bases). This CDR3 is built from 13 residues. CDR1 and CDR2 from the germline V gene are LGHNA and YSLEER. V lost 0 bases, J lost 4 bases, and 7 bases lay in between. The CDR3 here is CASSQDGGYEQYF. The CDR3 nucleotides are TGCGCCAGCAGCCAAGACGGGGGATACGAGCAGTACTTC.

This clonotype was seen repeatedly, ten times or more. The chain is built from TRBV9 and TRBJ2-3, with a tentative D call TRBD1 (6 bases). Germline V gives CDR1 SGDLS, CDR2 YYNGEE. The CDR3 totals 16 residues. Trimming took off 2 bases at V and 2 bases at J, with 15 bases between the two ends. The CDR3 spells CASSVAGVSNTDTQYF. DNA for the CDR3: TGTGCCAGCAGCGTTGCAGGGGTATCAAACACAGATACGCAGTATTTT.

The table lists this clonotype with a few counts. V gene TRBV20-1 combines with J gene TRBJ2-7, with D possibly being TRBD1 (6 bases). From germline, CDR1 is DFQATT and CDR2 SNEGSKA (reference sequence). Trimming cost V 3 bases and J 0 bases, with 12 bases left between them. The CDR3 covers 14 residues. The CDR3 loop is CSASGGQRSYEQYF. CDR3 DNA sequence: TGCAGTGCTAGTGGAGGACAGCGCTCCTACGAGCAGTACTTC.

This clonotype was counted between two and nine times. V is TRBV4-3 and J is TRBJ1-6; no clear D gene. CDR1 LGHNA and CDR2 YSLEER come from the germline V gene. This CDR3 region has 15 residues. Trimming cost V 3 bases and J 0 bases, with 6 bases left between them. The CDR3 protein is CASSHDDSYNSPLHF. The CDR3 DNA follows: TGCGCCAGCAGCCACGACGACTCCTATAATTCACCCCTCCACTTT.

A few counts support this clonotype. The chain couples TRBV6-1 to TRBJ2-4; D might be TRBD2 (6 bases). CDR3 length: 16 residues. Germline values: CDR1 MNHNS, CDR2 SASEGT. The V gene lost 0 bases and the J gene lost 3 bases, with 12 bases spanning the gap. The CDR3 protein is CASSEATAGYKNIQYF. Written as DNA, the CDR3 is TGTGCCAGCAGTGAAGCGACCGCGGGGTACAAAAACATTCAGTACTTC.

This clonotype came up many times. The chain uses TRBV6-2 or TRBV6-3 and TRBJ2-1, with 12 bases lining up with TRBD2. In germline, CDR1 is MNHEY, CDR2 SVGEGT. This CDR3 has 16 residues. The trim removed 4 bases at V and 9 bases at J, leaving 10 bases unmatched. The CDR3 sequence is CASSWDRTSGASEQFF. CDR3 coding DNA: TGTGCCAGCAGTTGGGATCGGACTAGCGGGGCTTCTGAGCAGTTCTTC.

V gene TRBV9 combines with J gene TRBJ1-2; maybe TRBD1 (5 bases). CDR3 length: 15 amino acids. Germline CDR1 SGDLS, CDR2 YYNGEE. V was clipped by 0 bases and J by 6 bases, with 15 bases between them. CDR3 in amino acids: CASSVDPGPLNGYTF. The CDR3 DNA reads TGTGCCAGCAGCGTAGATCCGGGACCGCTAAATGGCTACACCTTC.

With regard to this clonotype: Sequence at one end of the junction differs from germline and may be a read error. V and J are TRBV3-1 and TRBJ2-1, with 10 bases lining up with TRBD2. Germline loops: CDR1 LGHDT, CDR2 YNNKEL (reference sequence). The CDR3 contains 17 residues. CDR3 sequence (DNA): TGTGCCAGCTGCCAAGATTTCACTAGCGGGGCCTACAATGAGCAGTTCTTC. It is translated as CASCQDFTSGAYNEQFF.

A few counts support this clonotype. The chain is built from TRBV24-1 and TRBJ1-2, with 8 bases lining up with TRBD1. Germline CDR1 and CDR2: KGHDR and SFDVKD. V shed 2 bases, J shed 7 bases, and the junction held 8 bases outside the gene matches. The CDR3 contains 15 residues. The CDR3 sequence is CATSDSGRGQFGYTF. DNA for the CDR3: TGTGCCACCAGTGATTCTGGCAGGGGGCAGTTTGGCTACACCTTC.